These 32 T cell receptor beta chains came from one sample sequenced in a study of PD-1 blockade in classical Hodgkin lymphoma. In every patient, relapse followed autologous stem cell transplantation, while exposure to brentuximab vedotin differed. The repertoire was sequenced with immunoSEQ multiplex PCR; TCRdb's copy has only in-frame clones and lacks some. Here the sample spans some 84,000 clones, around nine tenths being singletons. The sample was peripheral blood mononuclear cells (PBMCs), taken at baseline. The receptors stem from a human donor with classical Hodgkin lymphoma.

The chain links TRBV4-1 to TRBJ2-6; the D gene is possibly TRBD1 (5 bases). The CDR3 length is 17 residues. Deletions cut 2 bases from V and 4 bases from J, with 15 bases between. CDR1 MGHRA and CDR2 YSYEKL come from the germline V gene. In DNA form, the CDR3 reads TGCGCCAGCAGCCAACAACCAGGGTTGGTAGGGGCCAACGTCCTGACTTTC. This codes for CASSQQPGLVGANVLTF.

This chain joins TRBV19 and TRBJ2-7; D may correspond to TRBD1 or TRBD2 (5 bases each). The CDR3 is 14 amino acids. V lost 3 bases to trimming and J lost 0 bases, with 9 bases between them. CDR1 and CDR2 (germline): LNHDA, SQIVND (reference sequence). CDR3 sequence: CASSMGTHSYEQYF. The CDR3 DNA is TGTGCCAGTAGTATGGGGACCCACTCCTACGAGCAGTACTTC.

The chain has TRBV28 and TRBJ1-4; the match to TRBD1 covers 8 bases. The V gene end was trimmed by 6 bases and the J gene end by 7 bases; junction bases not matched to a gene: 13. The CDR3 extends over 16 amino acids. In germline, CDR1 is MDHEN, CDR2 SYDVKM. CDR3 in amino acids: CASRFLQGEPSEKLFF. The CDR3, as DNA: TGTGCCAGCAGATTCTTACAGGGGGAGCCCAGTGAAAAACTGTTTTTT. Complete variable domain (other parts from reference TRBV28 and TRBJ1-4): DVKVTQSSRYLVKRTGEKVFLECVQDMDHENMFWYRQDPGLGLRLIYFSYDVKMKEKGDIPEGYSVSREKKERFSLILESASTNQTSMYLCASRFLQGEPSEKLFFGSGTQLSVL.

The chain joins TRBV20-1 to TRBJ2-1; D remains ambiguous. This CDR3 is 11 amino acids long. The germline V gene has CDR1 DFQATT and CDR2 SNEGSKA (reference sequence). V shed 0 bases and J shed 5 bases, with 2 bases lying between them. The CDR3 nucleotides are TGCAGTGCTAGAGAAAACAATGAGCAGTTCTTC. Protein product: CSARENNEQFF.

J is TRBJ2-7 and V is TRBV5-4; no definite D call. Trimming pared 0 bases from V and 2 bases from J, leaving 6 bases between. CDR3 length: 13 amino acids. The germline V gene has CDR1 SGHNT and CDR2 YYREEE (reference sequence). The DNA of the CDR3 is TGTGCCAGCAGCTTGGACGGAGCCTACGAGCAGTACTTC. It codes for CASSLDGAYEQYF.

The chain couples TRBV4-3 to TRBJ1-2; D gene uncertain. The germline CDR1 and CDR2 sequences are LGHNA and YSLEER. The CDR3 runs 14 residues. The V end lost 1 base, the J end lost 1 base, and 7 bases lay between the germline ends. Here the CDR3 reads CASSQAALNYGYTF. CDR3 sequence (DNA): TGCGCCAGCAGCCAAGCAGCTCTTAACTATGGCTACACCTTC.

The chain is built from TRBV4-3 and TRBJ1-1; D gene ambiguous. Trimming stripped 1 base from V and 0 bases from J, with 9 bases between. The germline CDR1 and CDR2 sequences are LGHNA and YSLEER. This CDR3 has 15 amino acids. For the CDR3, the DNA is TGCGCCAGCAGCCAAGCCCCGAACATGAACACTGAAGCTTTCTTT. It yields the protein CASSQAPNMNTEAFF.

The chain has TRBV5-6 and TRBJ2-2, with no clear D. V lost 2 bases and J lost 2, with 1 base in between. There are 12 residues in the CDR3. The germline CDR1 and CDR2 sequences are SGHDT and YYEEEE. The CDR3 region has the DNA TGTGCCAGCAGCTTAAACACCGGGGAGCTGTTTTTT. Translating gives CASSLNTGELFF.

This chain uses TRBV7-2 with TRBJ1-4; 7 positions agree with TRBD1. CDR3 length equals 15 residues. The V gene's germline CDR1 is SGHTA and CDR2 FQGNSA. J was trimmed by 4 bases and V by 4 bases; bases with no gene match: 6. The CDR3 protein is CASSSYRDSNEKLFF. CDR3 bases: TGTGCCAGCAGCTCGTACCGGGACAGTAATGAAAAACTGTTTTTT.

The gene calls are TRBV6-5 and TRBJ2-2; the D gene is possibly TRBD1 (6 bases). Germline V gene data show CDR1 as MNHEY and CDR2 as SVGAGI. This CDR3 region has 15 residues. With 7 bases removed from V and 6 bases from J, the gap between germline ends came to 18 bases. The CDR3 bases are TGTGCCAGCACGAAAAGAGGGGGATACCCCGGGGAGCTGTTTTTT. Translating it yields CASTKRGGYPGELFF.

This clone was counted a single time. The gene calls are TRBV2 and TRBJ2-1; no definite D call. Germline CDR1 and CDR2: SNHLY and FYNNEI. This CDR3 is 13 amino acids long. V was clipped by 6 bases and J by 8 bases, with 14 bases between them. CDR3 in amino acids: CASSRMGYHEQFF. The CDR3 DNA follows: TGTGCCAGCAGCAGAATGGGGTACCATGAGCAGTTCTTC.

The chain is built from TRBV10-3 and TRBJ2-1, with D unresolved. CDR1 and CDR2 (germline): ENHRY, SYGVKD. The CDR3 runs to 15 residues. V was trimmed by 0 bases and J by 4 bases, leaving 10 bases between them. The CDR3, as DNA: TGTGCCATCAGTGAGTCGGGTGGGTCTTACAATGAGCAGTTCTTC. This sequence encodes CAISESGGSYNEQFF.

V is TRBV7-2 and J is TRBJ1-3, with 11 bases fitting TRBD1. Germline lookup yields CDR1 SGHTA and CDR2 FQGNSA. The CDR3 extends over 16 amino acids. V shed 5 bases and J 4 bases; nucleotides not matched to a gene: 7. The CDR3 bases are TGTGCCAGCAGCGAAGGACAGGGGGCGCTCGGAAACACCATATATTTT. Residues: CASSEGQGALGNTIYF.

The chain couples TRBV6-5 to TRBJ2-7; 7 bases fit TRBD1. With V trimmed by 0 bases and J by 7 bases, 9 bases remained unmatched. CDR1 is MNHEY and CDR2 is SVGAGI in the germline V gene. The CDR3 length is 15 residues. The CDR3, as DNA: TGTGCCAGCAGTTACTCACGACAGGGTGGAGGTGAGCAGTACTTC. Protein product: CASSYSRQGGGEQYF.

The chain joins TRBV29-1 to TRBJ2-2, with D possibly being TRBD2 (6 bases). CDR1 and CDR2 (germline): SQVTM, ANQGSEA. The CDR3 totals 14 residues. Trimming shortened V by 7 bases and J by 0 bases, and 12 bases separated the two germline ends. For the CDR3, the DNA is TGCAGCGCAAGGACTAACTCGAACACCGGGGAGCTGTTTTTT. Its translation: CSARTNSNTGELFF.

The chain employs TRBV18 and TRBJ1-5, with 8 nucleotides matching TRBD1. The trim removed 3 bases at V and 4 bases at J, leaving 2 bases unmatched. The CDR3 runs 14 residues. Germline lookup yields CDR1 KGHSH and CDR2 LQKENI. This chain's CDR3 is CASSPTGANQPQHF. In DNA, the CDR3 is TGTGCCAGCTCACCGACAGGGGCGAATCAGCCCCAGCATTTT.

V is TRBV27 and J is TRBJ2-2; 7 bases are shared with TRBD2. Germline V CDR1 and CDR2: MNHEY, SMNVEV (reference sequence). The J segment lost 6 bases and the V segment lost 8 bases, leaving 6 bases of the junction unmatched. There are 13 residues in the CDR3. CDR3 sequence: CASAGLEAGELFF. The CDR3 DNA follows: TGTGCCAGCGCCGGACTAGAGGCCGGGGAGCTGTTTTTT.

The rearrangement joins TRBV10-3 to TRBJ1-1, with a weak D call TRBD1 (5 bases). Trimming removed 10 bases from V and 7 bases from J, with 16 bases in between. CDR1 and CDR2 (germline): ENHRY, SYGVKD. CDR3 length equals 12 residues. This chain's CDR3 is CATSWGSSEAFF. CDR3 DNA: TGTGCCACCTCTTGGGGGTCGAGTGAAGCTTTCTTT.

This clone was recorded once. This sequence joins TRBV6-7 and TRBJ2-3; no reliable D call. TRBV6-7 falls under the ORF class, with uncertain function. Trimming cost V 6 bases and J 1 base, with 17 bases left between them. The CDR3 loop spans 16 amino acids. In DNA, the CDR3 is TGTGCCAGCAGCAGATTAGCCTACCCTCGCACAGATACGCAGTATTTT. It codes for CASSRLAYPRTDTQYF.

This rearrangement joins TRBV9 to TRBJ1-4; weak D call: TRBD1 (5 bases). Trimming cost V 0 bases and J 3 bases, with 9 bases left between them. CDR3 length: 15 amino acids. Germline assignment: CDR1 SGDLS and CDR2 YYNGEE. The CDR3 region has the DNA TGTGCCAGCAGCGTAGATCTGGGGGCTAATGAAAAACTGTTTTTT. This codes for CASSVDLGANEKLFF.

The gene calls are TRBV27 and TRBJ2-7; TRBD2 agrees at 15 bases. With 8 bases clipped from V and 1 base from J, the junction kept 3 bases outside the gene matches. CDR1 is MNHEY and CDR2 is SMNVEV in the germline V gene (reference sequence). The CDR3 consists of 15 residues. This CDR3 is CASGLAGGPSYEQYF. The CDR3, as DNA: TGTGCCAGCGGACTAGCGGGAGGGCCATCCTACGAGCAGTACTTC.

This chain links TRBV28 with TRBJ1-1, with D unclear. The germline gives CDR1 MDHEN, CDR2 SYDVKM. Trimming left V 6 bases short and J 11 bases short, with 19 bases between. There are 13 residues in the CDR3. The CDR3 bases are TGTGCCAGCAGGGCGGACCGTATCCTGGGGGCTTTCTTT. Residues: CASRADRILGAFF. Variable domain in full (rest from reference TRBV28 and TRBJ1-1): DVKVTQSSRYLVKRTGEKVFLECVQDMDHENMFWYRQDPGLGLRLIYFSYDVKMKEKGDIPEGYSVSREKKERFSLILESASTNQTSMYLCASRADRILGAFFGQGTRLTVV.

The rearrangement links TRBV27 to TRBJ1-5, with no clear D. V gave up 3 bases and J gave up 5 bases, with 5 bases separating them. Germline V lookup: CDR1 MNHEY, CDR2 SMNVEV (reference sequence). This CDR3 contains 12 residues. Written as DNA, the CDR3 is TGTGCCAGCAGTTTCACCGATCAGCCCCAGCATTTT. The encoded protein is CASSFTDQPQHF.

The J gene is TRBJ1-1, the V gene TRBV11-2, with D perhaps TRBD1 (5 bases). Germline CDR1 and CDR2: SGHAT and FQNNGV. The CDR3 is 13 amino acids. The V end was cut by 3 bases, the J end by 4 bases, with 9 bases between. This CDR3 reads CASSLGDLTEAFF. CDR3 nucleotide sequence: TGTGCCAGCAGCTTGGGGGATCTCACTGAAGCTTTCTTT.

CDR3 sequence (DNA): TGTGCCAGCAGTTTATGGGGACAGACATCTAACTATGGCTACACCTTC. It encodes CASSLWGQTSNYGYTF. The chain links TRBV28 to TRBJ1-2; TRBD1 matches 7 bases. The CDR3 contains 16 residues. CDR1 and CDR2 from the germline V gene are MDHEN and SYDVKM. The V segment lost 0 bases and the J segment 0 bases; nucleotides outside the gene matches: 4.

The V and J genes are TRBV10-2 and TRBJ2-2; TRBD2 agrees at 9 bases. CDR3 length equals 17 residues. CDR1 and CDR2 (germline): WSHSY, SAAADI. The V gene end was trimmed by 0 bases and the J gene end by 3 bases; junction bases not matched to a gene: 5. The CDR3 loop is CASSESGLAGYTGELFF. The CDR3 DNA reads TGCGCCAGCAGTGAGTCAGGGCTAGCGGGGTACACCGGGGAGCTGTTTTTT.

The chain couples TRBV6-6 to TRBJ1-2, with D possibly matching TRBD1 (5 bases). The CDR3 spans 11 residues. Germline-derived CDR1 and CDR2 are MNHNY and SVGAGI (reference sequence). V was pared by 7 bases and J by 13 bases, with 16 bases between. The CDR3 spells CASTDTGIFTF. For the CDR3, the DNA is TGTGCCAGCACGGACACGGGCATTTTCACCTTC.

This rearrangement joins TRBV6-5 to TRBJ2-7; TRBD1 matches 7 bases. V shed 7 bases and J 1 base; nucleotides not matched to a gene: 10. Germline assignment: CDR1 MNHEY and CDR2 SVGAGI. The CDR3 spans 15 residues. CDR3 nucleotide sequence: TGTGCCAGCACCGCCAGGGACAGTCCTTCCTACGAGCAGTACTTC. Translated, it gives CASTARDSPSYEQYF.

The chain couples TRBV28 to TRBJ2-1, with 10 positions matching TRBD2. The CDR3 is 19 residues long. Trimming cost V 3 bases and J 0 bases; bases outside gene matches: 11. From germline, CDR1 is MDHEN and CDR2 SYDVKM. The CDR3 DNA follows: TGTGCCAGCAGTTTTGTCCTGGGACTAGCGACCAGCTCCTACAATGAGCAGTTCTTC. Its translation is CASSFVLGLATSSYNEQFF.

V usage is TRBV2 and J usage is TRBJ1-1; D ambiguous. Trimming shortened V by 7 bases and J by 11 bases, and 14 bases separated the two germline ends. Germline V gene lookup returns CDR1 SNHLY and CDR2 FYNNEI. The CDR3 runs to 11 residues. The CDR3 DNA sequence: TGTGCCAGCACAGTTGGGTTGGTCGCTTTCTTT. As protein: CASTVGLVAFF.

The chain combines TRBV29-1 with TRBJ2-7; tentatively, D is TRBD1 (6 bases). The CDR3 consists of 16 residues. V lost 8 bases to trimming and J lost 1 base, with 24 bases between them. From germline, CDR1 is SQVTM and CDR2 ANQGSEA. This CDR3 reads CSSPGTFATISYEQYF. The CDR3 DNA is TGCAGCTCACCCGGGACATTCGCAACCATTTCCTACGAGCAGTACTTC.

The rearrangement links TRBV30 to TRBJ2-1; 7 bases agree with TRBD2. The CDR3 is 12 residues long. The germline V gene encodes CDR1 GTSNPN and CDR2 SVGIG (reference sequence). The CDR3 DNA reads as TGTGCTACAAACGACGGGGGGATTGAGCAGTTCTTC. It codes for CATNDGGIEQFF.